This T cell receptor beta chain is from a study of T cells in women clearing cervical HPV infection. About the study: Blood came at first lesion visit for cases, post-clearance for controls.

Details on this clone: The CDR3 is cut off 3 residues early in the read; its end comes from the germline J gene.

The assay was immunoSEQ multiplex PCR, and TCRdb's table has in-frame clones only and misses some. With 25,000 to 30,000 clones in the sample, the ten largest clones hold roughly 15%. Germline-derived CDR1 and CDR2 are LNHDA and SQIVND (reference sequence). The CDR3 contains 17 residues. The rearrangement uses TRBV19 and TRBJ2-3; D is perhaps TRBD1 (6 bases). Input material: blood buffy coat. This sequence was found in a woman aged 18 to 75 with a cervical HPV16 infection that either progressed to CIN3+ or cleared (not recorded which). CDR3 protein: CASSLRTETYSNQPQYF. The CDR3 bases that were read are TGTGCCAGTAGTTTAAGGACAGAGACTTATAGCAATCAGCCG.